This T cell receptor (beta chain) was found in a study of control samples from healthy donors and cancer patients. Clones were sequenced by immunoSEQ multiplex PCR, and TCRdb holds only the in-frame ones, with some missing. The sample contains approximately 150,000 clones, 91% of which appear only once. Trimming cost V 3 bases and J 6 bases, with 16 bases left between them. Looked up from germline, CDR1 is SGDLS and CDR2 is YYNGEE. This CDR3 region has 15 residues. Sequencing was performed on blood. V usage is TRBV9 and J usage is TRBJ2-4; D is undetermined. The origin of this receptor is a woman aged 40 to 50 in good health. CDR3: CASSESSDNVNIQYF. As DNA, the CDR3 is TGTGCCAGCAGCGAGTCATCGGATAATGTAAACATTCAGTACTTC.